The entry below gives a single TCR beta chain sequence along with its context. Its antigen is unidentified. This sample is drawn from a study of T cell responses to AZD1222 COVID-19 vaccine. Study-wide results and caveats: Spike-specific TCR breadth and depth were elevated following two AZD1222 doses.

Produced via immunoSEQ multiplex PCR; TCRdb's table is partial and in-frame only. The table records about 130,000 clones, about 91% of them present only once. V gave up 2 bases and J gave up 1 base, with 5 bases separating them. CDR3 length: 13 residues. Germline CDR1 and CDR2: ENHRY and SYGVKD. Sequenced here: peripheral blood, sampled on day 0 of AZD1222 vaccination. The TCR sequence derives from an adult in good health. V gene TRBV10-3 combines with J gene TRBJ1-2, with D possibly being TRBD1 (5 bases). CDR3 nucleotides: TGTGCCATCAGTGAGGGGGGTAACTATGGCTACACCTTC. It translates to CAISEGGNYGYTF.